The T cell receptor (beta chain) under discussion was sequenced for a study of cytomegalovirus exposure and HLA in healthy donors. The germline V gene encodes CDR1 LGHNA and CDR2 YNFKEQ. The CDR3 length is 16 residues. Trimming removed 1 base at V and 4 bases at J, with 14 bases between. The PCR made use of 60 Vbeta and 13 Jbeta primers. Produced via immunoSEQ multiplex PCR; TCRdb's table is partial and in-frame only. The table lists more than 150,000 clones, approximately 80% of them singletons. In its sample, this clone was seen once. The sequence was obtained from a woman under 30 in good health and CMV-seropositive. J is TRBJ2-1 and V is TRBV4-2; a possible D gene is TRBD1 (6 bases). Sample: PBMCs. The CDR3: CASSQARGKEYNEQFF. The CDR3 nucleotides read TGTGCCAGCAGCCAAGCCAGGGGAAAGGAATACAATGAGCAGTTCTTC.